The sequence of this T cell receptor beta chain was determined in a study of cytomegalovirus exposure and HLA in healthy donors. About the study: Early on, a data release was issued that held about 85 million unique TCRs from HLA-typed donors. Among the 300 to 500 genotyped donors, less than 85% were placed in the Caucasian-associated ancestry cluster.

This clone was seen only a few times. V lost 3 bases to trimming and J lost 1 base, with 9 bases between them. CDR1 is SGHAT and CDR2 is FQNNGV in the germline V gene. The CDR3 has 14 amino acids. The PCR was carried out with 60 Vbeta primers and 13 Jbeta primers. The repertoire was sequenced with immunoSEQ multiplex PCR; TCRdb's copy has only in-frame clones and lacks some. The table includes tens of thousands of clones, roughly 76% detected once. The TCR was taken from a male donor in good health and CMV-seronegative. The chain joins TRBV11-2 to TRBJ2-5; D is unclear. Sequencing was carried out using PBMCs. The CDR3 sequence: CASSFGASQETQYF. The CDR3 nucleotides are TGTGCCAGCAGCTTTGGAGCCAGCCAAGAGACCCAGTACTTC.